The sample holds one count of the clone carrying this T cell receptor (beta chain). This same CDR3 is encoded by further DNA sequences in the sample. The data derive from a study of T cell responses to AZD1222 COVID-19 vaccine. The CDR3 extends over 13 amino acids. The V gene's germline CDR1 is KGHSH and CDR2 LQKENI. The germline V and J ends were trimmed by 2 bases and 2 bases, with 6 bases remaining between them. The assay was immunoSEQ multiplex PCR, and TCRdb's table has in-frame clones only and misses some. The table has some 120,000 clones, around 86% seen once. The rearrangement uses TRBV18 and TRBJ2-5; unclear D gene. Sequencing was performed on peripheral blood, taken on day 0 of AZD1222 vaccination. This clonotype was sampled from an adult in good health. The CDR3 here is CASSPGLQETQYF. The CDR3, as DNA: TGTGCCAGCTCACCAGGGTTACAAGAGACCCAGTACTTC. Drawing the rest from reference TRBV18 and TRBJ2-5, the complete variable domain is NAGVMQNPRHLVRRRGQEARLRCSPMKGHSHVYWYRQLPEEGLKFMVYLQKENIIDESGMPKERFSAEFPKEGPSILRIQQVVRGDSAAYFCASSPGLQETQYFGPGTRLLVL.